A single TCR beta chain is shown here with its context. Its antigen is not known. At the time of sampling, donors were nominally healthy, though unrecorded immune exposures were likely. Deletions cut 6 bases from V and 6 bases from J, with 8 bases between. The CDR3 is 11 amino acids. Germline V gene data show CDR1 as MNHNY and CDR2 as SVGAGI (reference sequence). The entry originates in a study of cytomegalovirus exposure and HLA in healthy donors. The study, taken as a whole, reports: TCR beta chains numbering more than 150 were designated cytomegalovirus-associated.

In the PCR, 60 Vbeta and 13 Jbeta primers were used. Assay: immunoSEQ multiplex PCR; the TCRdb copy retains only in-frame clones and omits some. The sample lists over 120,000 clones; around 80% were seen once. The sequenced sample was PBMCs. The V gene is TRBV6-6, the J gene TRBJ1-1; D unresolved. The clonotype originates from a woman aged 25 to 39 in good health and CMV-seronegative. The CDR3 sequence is CASRTGPEAFF. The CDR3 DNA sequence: TGTGCCAGCAGAACCGGTCCTGAAGCTTTCTTT.